The rows below give T cell receptor beta chains drawn from one sample of a study of shared clonotypes between healthy human individuals. Clones were read by immunoSEQ multiplex PCR, and TCRdb kept only the in-frame ones, dropping some. The data show about 2.5 million clones, around 93% seen once. The sequencing sample was made of naive CD4+ T cells from PBMCs. All receptors derive from a man younger than 35 in good health. Some clones in this sample may be carry-over from other donors' samples. Both conserved end residues are part of each CDR3. Fields, in order: D gene, V gene, J gene, clone size, CDR3 protein. A D gene is named only where the DNA matches it firmly. Clone sizes are given selectively: once, few, many, or a class where the clone is expanded.

D: -
V: TRBV7-2
J: TRBJ1-2
size: -
CDR3: CASSLSAELPGYTF

D: -
V: TRBV11-3
J: TRBJ2-2
size: -
CDR3: CASSLRGLLNTGELFF

D: TRBD1
V: TRBV28
J: TRBJ2-7
size: -
CDR3: CASSGGTGRVEQYF

D: -
V: TRBV18
J: TRBJ1-5
size: -
CDR3: CASSPDLNQPQHF

D: TRBD1
V: TRBV6-5
J: TRBJ1-2
size: -
CDR3: CASRRQGGGYGYTF

D: -
V: TRBV11-2
J: TRBJ1-5
size: -
CDR3: CASSLGEHSNQPQHF

D: -
V: TRBV5-1
J: TRBJ2-1
size: -
CDR3: CASSLVSALLYNEQFF

D: -
V: TRBV5-1
J: TRBJ1-4
size: once
CDR3: CASSLLGGDEKLFF

D: TRBD1
V: TRBV2
J: TRBJ2-7
size: -
CDR3: CASRGDRVYEQYF

D: -
V: TRBV30
J: TRBJ1-3
size: few
CDR3: CAWSMAKGNTIYF

D: -
V: TRBV7-6
J: TRBJ2-1
size: -
CDR3: CASNKAYNEQFF

D: TRBD1
V: TRBV14
J: TRBJ1-2
size: -
CDR3: CASSHEQRYGQGASGYTF

D: -
V: TRBV5-4
J: TRBJ2-3
size: -
CDR3: CASSPMVYTTTTDTQYF

D: -
V: TRBV9
J: TRBJ2-3
size: -
CDR3: CASSVKLVGADTQYF

D: -
V: TRBV4-2
J: TRBJ2-3
size: -
CDR3: CASSQAPLTYSGPSTDTQYF

D: TRBD1
V: TRBV19
J: TRBJ1-5
size: -
CDR3: CASSIDRGVQPQHF

D: -
V: TRBV30
J: TRBJ2-1
size: -
CDR3: CAWSRREQFF

D: -
V: TRBV5-1
J: TRBJ1-1
size: -
CDR3: CASSLTGMNTEAFF

D: -
V: TRBV5-4
J: TRBJ2-7
size: -
CDR3: CASSRAGHSYEQYF

D: -
V: TRBV28
J: TRBJ1-4
size: -
CDR3: CASSRAGAYNEKLFF

D: -
V: TRBV18
J: TRBJ1-4
size: few
CDR3: CASSPAPPGGGEKLFF

D: TRBD1
V: TRBV28
J: TRBJ2-1
size: -
CDR3: CASSLGQGTDEQFF

D: TRBD1
V: TRBV4-3
J: TRBJ1-2
size: once
CDR3: CASSQERTGYGYTF

D: -
V: TRBV6-1
J: TRBJ1-1
size: -
CDR3: CASSEGGRSEAFF

D: TRBD1
V: TRBV29-1
J: TRBJ1-2
size: -
CDR3: CSVAEGADYGYTF

D: -
V: TRBV7-2
J: TRBJ2-7
size: -
CDR3: CASSLSVVGYEQYF

D: -
V: TRBV6-1
J: TRBJ2-7
size: -
CDR3: CASSEAPGSVYEQYF

D: -
V: TRBV6-6
J: TRBJ1-4
size: -
CDR3: CASSYLGREKLFF

D: -
V: TRBV5-1
J: TRBJ2-7
size: once
CDR3: CASSFGPEQYF

D: -
V: TRBV30
J: TRBJ1-6
size: -
CDR3: CAWSVETTTSPLHF

D: -
V: TRBV30
J: TRBJ1-2
size: few
CDR3: CAWKGRTNYGYTF

D: -
V: TRBV4-1
J: TRBJ1-5
size: -
CDR3: CASSQEEGTQPQHF

D: -
V: TRBV6-1
J: TRBJ2-5
size: once
CDR3: CASIGGSHQETQYF

D: TRBD1
V: TRBV7-3
J: TRBJ2-1
size: -
CDR3: CASSLTGDRVSYNEQFF

D: -
V: TRBV5-1
J: TRBJ2-7
size: -
CDR3: CASNSPDSSYEQYF

D: -
V: TRBV5-8
J: TRBJ2-7
size: -
CDR3: CASSHEISPYEQYF

D: TRBD1
V: TRBV14
J: TRBJ1-4
size: -
CDR3: CASSRGQVATNEKLFF

D: -
V: TRBV5-8
J: TRBJ2-2
size: -
CDR3: CASRGTEHTGELFF

D: -
V: TRBV4-1
J: TRBJ2-7
size: -
CDR3: CASSQGLGFYEQYF

D: TRBD1
V: TRBV27
J: TRBJ2-6
size: -
CDR3: CASSRQGGANVLTF

D: TRBD2
V: TRBV5-1
J: TRBJ2-1
size: -
CDR3: CASSTAGTSFGDEQFF

D: TRBD2
V: TRBV7-3
J: TRBJ2-1
size: -
CDR3: CASSPVAGASYNEQFF

D: -
V: TRBV6-4
J: TRBJ2-1
size: -
CDR3: CASSDGSRNEQFF

D: TRBD2
V: TRBV7-9
J: TRBJ2-3
size: -
CDR3: CASSRSGLAGDPDTQYF

D: -
V: TRBV4-1
J: TRBJ2-5
size: once
CDR3: CASSQGPTGAQETQYF

D: -
V: TRBV10-1
J: TRBJ2-5
size: -
CDR3: CASSSGPFGTHQETQYF

D: -
V: TRBV29-1
J: TRBJ2-4
size: -
CDR3: CSVAYRALTKNIQYF

D: TRBD1
V: TRBV19
J: TRBJ1-2
size: -
CDR3: CASSQGDGYGYTF

D: TRBD2
V: TRBV6-1
J: TRBJ2-2
size: -
CDR3: CASSFSGVNTGELFF

D: -
V: TRBV4-3
J: TRBJ1-3
size: once
CDR3: CASSQDRVGNTIYF

D: -
V: TRBV28
J: TRBJ1-1
size: -
CDR3: CASSRHRDPQGAFF

D: -
V: TRBV7-9
J: TRBJ1-5
size: -
CDR3: CASSLGQGQPQHF

D: TRBD2
V: TRBV27
J: TRBJ2-5
size: -
CDR3: CASSLSPQLAAQETQYF

D: -
V: TRBV19
J: TRBJ1-2
size: once
CDR3: CASERGGPNYGYTF

D: -
V: TRBV28
J: TRBJ2-7
size: -
CDR3: CASSLSALVEQYF

D: -
V: TRBV5-4
J: TRBJ1-1
size: -
CDR3: CASTRDNSNTEAFF

D: TRBD1
V: TRBV18
J: TRBJ2-7
size: -
CDR3: CASSPGTGGSYEQYF

D: TRBD2
V: TRBV13
J: TRBJ2-5
size: -
CDR3: CASGGRAGETQYF

D: -
V: TRBV18
J: TRBJ1-2
size: -
CDR3: CASSPPGRGGGYTF